This TCR beta chain was sequenced in a study of cytomegalovirus exposure and HLA in healthy donors. Study results and limitations: Overall, approximately 150 TCR beta chains were annotated as cytomegalovirus-associated. Within an earlier analysis, most TCR beta V segments proved productive either about 87% or about 30% of the time.

As to this clone: The antigen is not known.

Vbeta (60) and Jbeta (13) primers were used in the PCR. Using immunoSEQ multiplex PCR, the repertoire was profiled, and TCRdb retains in-frame clones only, with some absent. Of tens of thousands of clones listed, around 72% are singletons. Though nominally healthy at sampling, donors likely had unrecorded immune exposures. This CDR3 spans 15 amino acids. V dropped 3 bases and J dropped 5 bases, with 13 bases sitting between them. CDR1 and CDR2 from the germline V gene are MNHNY and SVGAGI (reference sequence). The specimen sequenced was PBMCs. The J gene is TRBJ1-4, the V gene TRBV6-6; TRBD1 is a possible D gene (5 bases). This receptor was taken from a woman aged 35 to 49 in good health and CMV-seropositive. CDR3 nucleotide sequence: TGTGCCAGCAGTTATAATACGGGGGGAAATGAAAAACTGTTTTTT. It specifies CASSYNTGGNEKLFF.